These 3 T cell receptor beta chains share one sample of origin, sequenced in a study of blood T cell repertoires in COVID-19 (dated by TCRdb to about 2020). Receptor amplification or capture employed the immunoSEQ multiplex PCR assay. TCRdb's version of the immuneACCESS table is confined to in-frame rearrangements and falls short of the full clone set. An unresolved V gene accounts for under half of the shortfall where checked; the remainder is of unknown origin. The sample profile shows 200,000 or so clones; roughly 80% of them were found once. Together, the top ten hold roughly 17% of the sample. The sample was peripheral blood. Source of these receptors: a man in his 60s with active or convalescent COVID-19.

The V call is TRBV15, the J call TRBJ2-7; TRBD2 matches 9 bases. Germline CDR1 and CDR2: LNHNV and YYDKDF (reference sequence). V shed 4 bases and J 2 bases; nucleotides not matched to a gene: 3. The CDR3 runs to 14 residues. DNA for the CDR3: TGTGCCACCAGCACAGCGGGAGGACCCTACGAGCAGTACTTC. It encodes CATSTAGGPYEQYF.

This chain links TRBV28 with TRBJ2-2; 13 nucleotides line up with TRBD2. Germline CDR1 is MDHEN and CDR2 is SYDVKM. Trimming took 4 bases from V and 5 from J; bases not matched to a gene: 4. CDR3 size: 16 residues. CDR3 amino acids: CASSSPTSGRTGELFF. The CDR3, as DNA: TGTGCCAGCAGTTCTCCGACTAGCGGGAGGACCGGGGAGCTGTTTTTT.

The chain uses TRBV2 and TRBJ2-1, with TRBD1 as a possible D gene (6 bases). Trimming pared 3 bases from V and 9 bases from J, leaving 15 bases between. CDR1 SNHLY and CDR2 FYNNEI come from the germline V gene. The CDR3 consists of 14 residues. The CDR3 nucleotides are TGTGCCAGCAGTGAGACCACAGGGATTGGTGAGCAGTTCTTC. It yields the protein CASSETTGIGEQFF.